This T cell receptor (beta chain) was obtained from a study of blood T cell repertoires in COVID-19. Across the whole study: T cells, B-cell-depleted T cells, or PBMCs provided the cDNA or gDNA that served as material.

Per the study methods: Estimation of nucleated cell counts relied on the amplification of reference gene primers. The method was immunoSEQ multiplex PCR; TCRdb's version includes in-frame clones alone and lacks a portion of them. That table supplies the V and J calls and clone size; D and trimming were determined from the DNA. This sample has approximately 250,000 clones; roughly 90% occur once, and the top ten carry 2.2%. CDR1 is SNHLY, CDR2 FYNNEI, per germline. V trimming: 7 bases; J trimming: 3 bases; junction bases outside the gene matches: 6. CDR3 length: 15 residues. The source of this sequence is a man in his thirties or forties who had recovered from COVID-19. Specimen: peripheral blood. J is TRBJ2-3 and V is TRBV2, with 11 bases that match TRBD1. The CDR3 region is CASKRDRGLTDTQYF. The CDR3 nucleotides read TGTGCCAGCAAGAGGGACAGGGGGTTGACAGATACGCAGTATTTT.